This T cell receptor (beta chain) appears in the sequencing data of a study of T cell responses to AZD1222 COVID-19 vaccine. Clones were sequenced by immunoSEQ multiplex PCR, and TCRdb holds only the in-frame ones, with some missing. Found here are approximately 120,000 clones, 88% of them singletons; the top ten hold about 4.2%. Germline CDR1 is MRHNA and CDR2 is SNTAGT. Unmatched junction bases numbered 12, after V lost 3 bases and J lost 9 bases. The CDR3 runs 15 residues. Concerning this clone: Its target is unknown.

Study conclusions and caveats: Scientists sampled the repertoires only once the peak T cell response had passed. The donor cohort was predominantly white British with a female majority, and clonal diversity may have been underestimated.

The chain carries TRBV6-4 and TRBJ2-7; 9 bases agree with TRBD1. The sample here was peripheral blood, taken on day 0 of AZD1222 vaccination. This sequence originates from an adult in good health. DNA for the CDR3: TGTGCCAGCAGTGATTCCCCCGGGACAGGGTCTGTGCAGTACTTC. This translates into CASSDSPGTGSVQYF.